What follows are 28 T cell receptor beta chains derived from one specimen sequenced in a study of T cells in narcolepsy. This table comes from immunoSEQ multiplex PCR, and its TCRdb copy is limited to in-frame clones, with some not included. This sample has tens of thousands of clones, with around 92% found just once. The sequenced sample was CD45RA- memory CD4+ T cells from PBMCs. These receptors originate from a human donor with narcolepsy.

The chain combines TRBV18 with TRBJ2-5; possible D gene TRBD1, 5 bases. CDR3 size: 15 residues. The V and J ends lost 0 bases and 5 bases respectively, with 13 bases between them. The germline V gene has CDR1 KGHSH and CDR2 LQKENI. The CDR3, as DNA: TGTGCCAGCTCACCACCTTCCCAGGGTTCGGAGACCCAGTACTTC. Translated, it gives CASSPPSQGSETQYF.

This clone was detected only once. This sequence joins TRBV21-1 and TRBJ2-7; TRBD2 is the table's D call, not checked against the DNA. TRBV21-1 is designated a pseudogene. The length of the CDR3 is 19 residues. For the CDR3, the DNA is TGTGCCAGCAGCAAGGGTCCGTTGCAGCCGGGACTAGCGTTGTACGAGCAGTACTTC. Residues: CASSKGPLQPGLALYEQYF.

As for this clone: Other DNA sequences within the sample encode an identical CDR3. The genes are TRBV4-3 and TRBJ1-1; D remains unclear. V lost 0 bases, J lost 0 bases, and 8 bases lay in between. The CDR3 extends over 15 amino acids. Per germline, CDR1 LGHNA and CDR2 YSLEER. CDR3 sequence: CASSQEGYMNTEAFF. The CDR3 DNA sequence: TGCGCCAGCAGCCAAGAGGGTTATATGAACACTGAAGCTTTCTTT.

This chain connects TRBV5-1 to TRBJ1-2; maybe TRBD1 (5 bases). The CDR3 covers 16 residues. Between the trimmed V and J ends, which lost 4 bases and 2 bases, there was a span of 18 bases. In germline, CDR1 is SGHRS, CDR2 YFSETQ. The CDR3 DNA is TGCGCCAGCAGCCGGAGTTTGGGGCAGTACAACTATGGCTACACCTTC. It codes for CASSRSLGQYNYGYTF.

This chain connects TRBV18 to TRBJ1-4; D possibly corresponds to TRBD1 (5 bases). V was cut by 4 bases and J by 11 bases, with 20 bases left in between. The CDR3 is made up of 15 amino acids. Germline V gene sequence: CDR1 KGHSH, CDR2 LQKENI. The chain's CDR3 is CASSLRTGTDLKLFF. The CDR3 coding sequence is TGTGCCAGCTCACTCAGAACCGGGACGGACCTTAAACTGTTTTTT.

This rearrangement joins TRBV28 to TRBJ2-3, with a weak D call TRBD1 (6 bases). The CDR3 runs 17 residues. The V and J ends lost 7 bases and 1 base respectively, with 21 bases between them. The germline gives CDR1 MDHEN, CDR2 SYDVKM. Written as DNA, the CDR3 is TGTGCCAGCATCCCTCCCCCACAGGGATGGGGCACAGATACGCAGTATTTT. It translates to CASIPPPQGWGTDTQYF.

The chain is built from TRBV29-1 and TRBJ2-3; D is ambiguous. The V and J ends lost 0 bases and 2 bases respectively, with 12 bases between them. The CDR3 loop spans 15 amino acids. Germline V gene sequence: CDR1 SQVTM, CDR2 ANQGSEA. The CDR3 sequence is CSVEEGSHLTDTQYF. The CDR3 bases are TGCAGCGTTGAAGAGGGGTCCCATCTCACAGATACGCAGTATTTT.

The chain joins TRBV13 to TRBJ1-2, with TRBD1 matching over 7 bases. This CDR3 contains 14 residues. Germline V lookup: CDR1 PRHDT, CDR2 FYEKMQ (reference sequence). The trim removed 5 bases at V and 10 bases at J, leaving 13 bases unmatched. CDR3 residues: CASSPHIRQGIYTF. CDR3 coding DNA: TGTGCCAGCAGCCCACACATCCGACAGGGCATCTACACCTTC.

The rearrangement uses TRBV18 and TRBJ2-4; D not certain. With 1 base removed from V and 0 bases from J, the gap between germline ends came to 10 bases. The length of the CDR3 is 16 residues. Per germline, CDR1 KGHSH and CDR2 LQKENI. The CDR3 DNA reads TGTGCCAGCTCACCACGGAGTGCTTTAGCCAAAAACATTCAGTACTTC. It codes for CASSPRSALAKNIQYF.

CDR3 coding DNA: TGTGCCAGCAGTGGACTGGCGGCACAGGGGTTCCTAGCCAAAAACATTCAGTACTTC. Translating it yields CASSGLAAQGFLAKNIQYF. The chain joins TRBV6-1 to TRBJ2-4; 7 bases map to TRBD1. The V segment lost 4 bases and the J segment 0 bases; nucleotides outside the gene matches: 15. CDR1 and CDR2 (germline): MNHNS, SASEGT. The CDR3 is 19 residues long.

V is TRBV5-1 and J is TRBJ1-3, with unresolved D. The V gene's germline CDR1 is SGHRS and CDR2 YFSETQ. CDR3 length: 15 residues. Trimming left V 0 bases short and J 3 bases short, with 10 bases between. The CDR3 reads CASSLAERRGNTIYF. The CDR3 DNA reads TGCGCCAGCAGCTTGGCCGAACGGCGTGGAAACACCATATATTTT.

The CDR3 spells CASSWGASGSGDNEQFF. DNA of the CDR3: TGTGCCAGCAGCTGGGGGGCTAGCGGGAGTGGTGACAATGAGCAGTTCTTC. The chain uses TRBV7-3 and TRBJ2-1; 10 nucleotides match TRBD2. Germline V lookup: CDR1 SGHTA, CDR2 FQGTGA. This CDR3 spans 17 amino acids. Trimming took 4 bases from V and 5 from J; bases not matched to a gene: 11.

The rearrangement joins TRBV7-3 to TRBJ2-3; TRBD2 agrees at 14 bases. Germline values: CDR1 SGHTA, CDR2 FQGTGA. CDR3 size: 17 residues. V lost 0 bases and J lost 5; bases outside the gene matches: 4. The CDR3 here is CASSLTGLAGVGDTQYF. CDR3 nucleotide sequence: TGTGCCAGCAGCTTAACGGGACTAGCGGGAGTGGGAGATACGCAGTATTTT.

J is TRBJ1-2 and V is TRBV5-1; D remains unclear. CDR1 is SGHRS, CDR2 YFSETQ, per germline. V lost 4 bases and J 7 bases, leaving 14 bases between the germline ends. The CDR3 is made up of 13 amino acids. The CDR3 DNA follows: TGCGCCAGCAGCCAGAGCCAGGAGGGTGGCTACACCTTC. This gives the protein CASSQSQEGGYTF. The full variable domain, rest sourced from reference TRBV5-1 and TRBJ1-2, is KAGVTQTPRYLIKTRGQQVTLSCSPISGHRSVSWYQQTPGQGLQFLFEYFSETQRNKGNFPGRFSGRQFSNSRSEMNVSTLELGDSALYLCASSQSQEGGYTFGSGTRLTVV.

The chain recombines TRBV27 with TRBJ2-3; 14 bases are a match to TRBD2. With 6 bases clipped from V and 0 bases from J, the junction kept 5 bases outside the gene matches. The CDR3 contains 17 residues. Per germline, CDR1 MNHEY and CDR2 SMNVEV (reference sequence). The CDR3 is CASRARTSGGSTDTQYF. The DNA for the CDR3 is TGTGCCAGCAGGGCACGGACTAGCGGGGGGAGCACAGATACGCAGTATTTT.

The chain employs TRBV19 and TRBJ2-7; possibly TRBD1 for D (6 bases). Germline-derived CDR1 and CDR2 are LNHDA and SQIVND (reference sequence). CDR3 length: 14 residues. V shed 3 bases and J shed 5 bases, with 14 bases lying between them. CDR3 residues: CASSMQGQGDEQYF. CDR3 sequence (DNA): TGTGCCAGTAGTATGCAGGGGCAGGGTGACGAGCAGTACTTC.

The V call is TRBV5-1, the J call TRBJ1-1; D gene uncertain. The CDR3 extends over 14 amino acids. V dropped 2 bases and J dropped 1 base, with 9 bases sitting between them. In germline, CDR1 is SGHRS, CDR2 YFSETQ. The CDR3, as DNA: TGCGCCAGCAGCTTCCTTACAGAGAACACTGAAGCTTTCTTT. This sequence encodes CASSFLTENTEAFF.

The J gene is TRBJ2-7, the V gene TRBV2; 10 positions agree with TRBD1. V lost 4 bases to trimming and J lost 6 bases; unmatched junction nucleotides: 6. This CDR3 has 14 amino acids. The germline CDR1 and CDR2 sequences are SNHLY and FYNNEI. The CDR3 DNA sequence: TGTGCCAGCAGTGTGACCGGGACAGGGGTCGAGCAGTACTTC. Translation gives CASSVTGTGVEQYF.

This chain joins TRBV5-5 and TRBJ2-7, with 10 nucleotides matching TRBD1. J gave up 6 bases and V 5 bases, and 11 bases lay outside the gene matches. The CDR3 sequence is 15 residues long. Germline CDR1 and CDR2: SGHKS and YYEKEE (reference sequence). The CDR3 loop is CASSSGGDRGFEQYF. The CDR3 nucleotides read TGTGCCAGCAGTTCGGGCGGGGACAGGGGCTTCGAGCAGTACTTC. Drawing the rest from reference TRBV5-5 and TRBJ2-7, the complete variable domain is DAGVTQSPTHLIKTRGQQVTLRCSPISGHKSVSWYQQVLGQGPQFIFQYYEKEERGRGNFPDRFSARQFPNYSSELNVNALLLGDSALYLCASSSGGDRGFEQYFGPGTRLTVT.

The sample holds one count of this clone. The chain is built from TRBV7-9 and TRBJ1-2; unclear D gene. The V end lost 4 bases, the J end lost 4 bases, and 10 bases lay between the germline ends. The CDR3 sequence is 13 residues long. Germline CDR1 is SEHNR and CDR2 is FQNEAQ (reference sequence). DNA for the CDR3: TGTGCCAGCAGCTCTTCAGGTCCCTATGGCTACACCTTC. It codes for CASSSSGPYGYTF.

This clone was seen a single time. V gene TRBV19 combines with J gene TRBJ2-2, with 11 bases identical to TRBD2. This CDR3 has 18 residues. Germline values: CDR1 LNHDA, CDR2 SQIVND (reference sequence). After removal of 9 bases from V and 1 base from J, the junction contained 13 bases not matched to a gene. In DNA, the CDR3 is TGTGCCAGCAGAAAGGGGGTAGCGGGAGGGTTGAACACCGGGGAGCTGTTTTTT. It encodes CASRKGVAGGLNTGELFF. Together with reference TRBV19 and TRBJ2-2, the CDR3 gives the full variable domain: DGGITQSPKYLFRKEGQNVTLSCEQNLNHDAMYWYRQDPGQGLRLIYYSQIVNDFQKGDIAEGYSVSREKKESFPLTVTSAQKNPTAFYLCASRKGVAGGLNTGELFFGEGSRLTVL.

The chain combines TRBV25-1 with TRBJ1-2, with D unclear. Germline values: CDR1 MGHDK, CDR2 SYGVNS. Trimming stripped 7 bases from V and 2 bases from J, with 8 bases between. The CDR3 sequence is 12 residues long. CDR3 nucleotides: TGTGCCAGCACTGGCCTAAACTATGGCTACACCTTC. Translated: CASTGLNYGYTF.

The V and J genes are TRBV7-9 and TRBJ2-3; 9 bases line up with TRBD1. CDR3 length equals 16 residues. The germline V gene encodes CDR1 SEHNR and CDR2 FQNEAQ (reference sequence). V dropped 2 bases and J dropped 2; count of bases not matched to a gene: 5. The CDR3 DNA follows: TGTGCCAGCAGCTTACCCCGGGACAGGGTCACAGATACGCAGTATTTT. This codes for CASSLPRDRVTDTQYF.

A single count supports this clone. The genes are TRBV5-4 and TRBJ1-2; the D is unclear. Germline assignment: CDR1 SGHNT and CDR2 YYREEE (reference sequence). The V end lost 2 bases, the J end lost 8 bases, and 16 bases lay between the germline ends. The CDR3 has 14 amino acids. The CDR3 DNA reads as TGTGCCAGCAGCTTCGGGATCCCACCAGCGGGCTACACCTTC. This translates into CASSFGIPPAGYTF.

The chain employs TRBV7-6 and TRBJ1-2; the D is unclear. Trimming removed 5 bases from V and 4 bases from J, with 11 bases in between. CDR3 length equals 13 residues. The germline V gene has CDR1 SGHVS and CDR2 FNYEAQ. CDR3 nucleotides: TGTGCCAGCAGCGATCGGAATGGCTATGGCTACACCTTC. Translating gives CASSDRNGYGYTF.

The chain couples TRBV5-1 to TRBJ2-7, with TRBD1 matching 11 bases. The CDR3 length is 17 residues. The germline V gene encodes CDR1 SGHRS and CDR2 YFSETQ. V lost 3 bases to trimming and J lost 4 bases; unmatched junction nucleotides: 12. The CDR3 nucleotides are TGCGCCAGCAGCTCTGGGACAGGGGGGCCCTTTTGGTACGAGCAGTACTTC. This encodes CASSSGTGGPFWYEQYF.

V usage is TRBV5-1 and J usage is TRBJ2-2; 10 bases are shared with TRBD1. CDR3 length: 14 amino acids. The J segment lost 6 bases and the V segment lost 5 bases, leaving 4 bases of the junction unmatched. CDR1 and CDR2 (germline): SGHRS, YFSETQ. The CDR3 nucleotides read TGCGCCAGCAGTCTGACAGGGGGCTCCGGGGAGCTGTTTTTT. Amino acids: CASSLTGGSGELFF.

The rearrangement uses TRBV5-1 and TRBJ2-1; TRBD1 matches at 9 bases. From germline, CDR1 is SGHRS and CDR2 YFSETQ. The ends lost 0 bases at V and 4 bases at J; junction bases unmatched: 11. CDR3 length: 18 amino acids. Here the CDR3 reads CASSLASSGTGLYNEQFF. The CDR3 DNA sequence: TGCGCCAGCAGCTTGGCCTCCTCCGGGACAGGGCTATACAATGAGCAGTTCTTC.